The present TCR beta chain was sequenced within a study of blood T cell repertoires in COVID-19 (TCRdb year 2020). The study in broad terms: Collaborator samples came from the United States, Italy and Spain and covered acute and convalescent phases of COVID-19. The prospective study material was composed of cDNA or gDNA derived from T cells, B-cell-depleted T cells, or PBMCs. Subjects who had been exposed to COVID-19, were actively infected with it, or had recovered from it provided the deeply sampled blood TCRbeta repertoires that made up the dataset. A freely available public database, intended as a resource for researchers studying the immune response to SARS-CoV-2, is where the repertoires were released. Samples came from the ongoing ImmuneRACE study (first 160 participants) plus 1,254 subjects from 6 global collaborators. Sample metadata almost always included a de-identified subject ID, COVID-19 status, age in years and sex. Where HLA class I and class II types were available, the types were taken from metadata supplied by the sample provider, not from assay-based typing. Points the paper makes about the study in general: How much clinical and demographic metadata was included differed by source and by participant, and the metadata was provided uncurated.

To note about this clone: Its antigen is unknown. No base qualities exist here, and no much larger clone lies one base off it.

From a lookup of the germline V gene, CDR1 and CDR2 are MNHNS and SASEGT. The trim is 1 base for V and 14 bases for J, with a gap of 16 bases between the germline ends. Including cysteine and phenylalanine, the CDR3 has 13 amino acids. This entry keeps only the CDR3 DNA: 39 bases, framed from base 1. Collaborating institutions collected whole blood in K2EDTA tubes following their own protocols. Collaborator samples were shipped for TCRbeta analysis as frozen whole blood, isolated PBMCs, or DNA extracted from either sample type. TCRbeta CDR3 regions were amplified from genomic DNA by means of the immunoSEQ Assay, a bias-controlled multiplex PCR. The published analysis was carried out like this. Within the assay, amplification of reference gene primers was used to estimate how many nucleated cells each sample contained. To quantify the absolute abundance of each unique TCRbeta CDR3 rearrangement, sequence reads were collapsed and filtered. For each sample, productive Simpson clonality was calculated as the square root of Simpson's diversity index over productive rearrangements. This immuneACCESS table, as held by TCRdb, lists in-frame sequences with V and J called but not all clones. Of the missing ones, under half trace to an unresolved V gene in checked studies; the others have no known cause. The DNA gave D and trimming, while V, J and clone size come from that table. This sample is represented by under 80,000 clones; around four fifths of them were singletons. The ten largest clones capture 5% to 6.5% of the sample.

This clonotype was obtained from an older man with acute or convalescent COVID-19. The chain was built from TRBV6-1 and TRBJ2-3; a confident D gene designation cannot be given. The sample was peripheral blood. The CDR3 here reads CASSEGVGRHPYF. The base sequence is TGTGCCAGCAGTGAAGGGGTGGGCCGGCATCCGTATTTT.